Below, 29 T cell receptor beta chains from the same sample are listed, as sequenced in a study of T-cell memory formation after mild COVID-19. One entry per CDR3 protein, called by TCRdb with MiXCR from the 5' RACE reads. The table shows about 49,000 distinct CDR3 sequences, with roughly a quarter occurring only once. Sequenced input: PBMCs or a T cell subset sorted from them (not recorded which). The receptors derive from a man aged 18 to 29 who had mild COVID-19 (a few samples of this study predate the infection). Cell type and time point are not known.

The rearrangement links TRBV5-1 to TRBJ2-1; a weak D match, TRBD2 (5 bases). In germline, CDR1 is SGHRS, CDR2 YFSETQ. Between the trimmed V and J ends, which lost 0 bases and 4 bases, there was a span of 8 bases. The CDR3 consists of 14 residues. This chain's CDR3 is CASSLGREYNEQFF. Here the CDR3 DNA reads TGCGCCAGCAGCTTGGGTAGGGAGTACAATGAGCAGTTCTTC.

This clonotype has more than one count but fewer than ten. The chain recombines TRBV29-1 with TRBJ2-3, with 8 bases aligning to TRBD1. The germline V gene encodes CDR1 SQVTM and CDR2 ANQGSEA. With V trimmed by 5 bases and J by 3 bases, 10 bases remained unmatched. The length of the CDR3 is 15 residues. In DNA form, the CDR3 reads TGCAGCGTTCGGCCCGACAGGGGCCAGACAGATACGCAGTATTTT. Translating gives CSVRPDRGQTDTQYF.

This clonotype was detected many times. The V call is TRBV29-1, the J call TRBJ2-2; D uncertain. V dropped 6 bases and J dropped 0 bases, with 2 bases sitting between them. The germline V gene has CDR1 SQVTM and CDR2 ANQGSEA. This CDR3 has 11 amino acids. CDR3 DNA: TGCAGCGTCGCGAACACCGGGGAGCTGTTTTTT. Translation gives CSVANTGELFF.

This clonotype has only a few counts. The chain employs TRBV5-1 and TRBJ2-7; 12 bases align to TRBD1. The CDR3 covers 14 residues. Germline values: CDR1 SGHRS, CDR2 YFSETQ. J gave up 5 bases and V 3 bases, and 3 bases lay outside the gene matches. The chain's CDR3 is CASSSGQGADEQYF. As DNA, the CDR3 is TGCGCCAGCAGCTCGGGACAGGGGGCGGACGAGCAGTACTTC.

This rearrangement joins TRBV7-8 to TRBJ1-2; TRBD1 might be the D (5 bases). The germline gives CDR1 SGHVS, CDR2 FQNEAQ. Trimming took 2 bases from V and 1 from J, leaving 11 bases between them. The CDR3 is 15 amino acids. CDR3 bases: TGTGCCAGCAGCTTAACCGGGACGATTAACTATGGCTACACCTTC. Amino acid sequence: CASSLTGTINYGYTF.

V is TRBV29-1 and J is TRBJ2-5; the match to TRBD1 covers 11 bases. The CDR3 is 14 residues long. CDR1 SQVTM and CDR2 ANQGSEA come from the germline V gene. Trimming removed 7 bases from V and 5 bases from J; junction bases left unmatched: 9. This CDR3 reads CSGGTGGRLETQYF. CDR3 bases: TGCAGCGGGGGGACAGGGGGGAGGTTGGAGACCCAGTACTTC.

V is TRBV7-3 and J is TRBJ2-1, with D unclear. CDR1 SGHTA and CDR2 FQGTGA come from the germline V gene. There are 14 residues in the CDR3. V dropped 5 bases and J dropped 6 bases, with 14 bases sitting between them. The CDR3 DNA reads TGTGCCAGCAGCGTGGGCCCAGAAGGCAATGAGCAGTTCTTC. This translates into CASSVGPEGNEQFF.

The chain links TRBV7-9 to TRBJ2-1, with TRBD2 matching over 15 bases. Germline CDR1 SEHNR, CDR2 FQNEAQ (reference sequence). V trimming: 5 bases; J trimming: 2 bases; junction bases outside the gene matches: 4. The CDR3 is made up of 17 amino acids. CDR3 sequence reads: CASSLGLAGGPYNEQFF. The CDR3 nucleotides read TGTGCCAGCAGCCTGGGACTAGCGGGGGGCCCCTACAATGAGCAGTTCTTC.

This clonotype was found a few times. The chain's CDR3 is CASSFQDRGRDEQFF. CDR3 DNA sequence: TGTGCCAGCAGCTTTCAGGACAGGGGGCGGGATGAGCAGTTCTTC. The chain recombines TRBV5-4 with TRBJ2-1; 11 bases are shared with TRBD1. Germline values: CDR1 SGHNT, CDR2 YYREEE (reference sequence). Germline trimming cut 2 bases from V and 8 bases from J; bases unmatched to any gene: 6. There are 15 residues in the CDR3.

The chain recombines TRBV4-3 with TRBJ1-1; no clear D. Germline V gene data show CDR1 as LGHNA and CDR2 as YSLEER. The CDR3 contains 15 residues. The V gene lost 2 bases and the J gene lost 10 bases, with 20 bases spanning the gap. For the CDR3, the DNA is TGCGCCAGCAGCCAAAGCTGGACCCCCTCCACCGGAGCTTTCTTT. This gives the protein CASSQSWTPSTGAFF.

V usage is TRBV27 and J usage is TRBJ1-2; D is perhaps TRBD1 (5 bases). The germline CDR1 and CDR2 sequences are MNHEY and SMNVEV (reference sequence). Trimming cost V 3 bases and J 6 bases, with 14 bases left between them. CDR3 size: 14 residues. CDR3 coding DNA: TGTGCCAGCAGTTTCGGGACCGATATTGATGGCTACACCTTC. Its translation is CASSFGTDIDGYTF.

This clonotype has more than one count but fewer than ten. The chain links TRBV5-1 to TRBJ2-3; TRBD2 matches 13 bases. The CDR3 covers 16 residues. V dropped 4 bases and J dropped 4; count of bases not matched to a gene: 6. Germline loops: CDR1 SGHRS, CDR2 YFSETQ. The CDR3 spells CASSPWTSGGSDTQYF. The CDR3 nucleotides read TGCGCCAGCAGCCCTTGGACTAGCGGGGGTTCAGATACGCAGTATTTT.

The CDR3 sequence: CASSQEAGRRANVLTF. CDR3 bases: TGTGCCAGCAGCCAAGAGGCAGGGCGGAGGGCCAACGTCCTGACTTTC. This chain links TRBV4-2 with TRBJ2-6; weak D call: TRBD1 (5 bases). Between the trimmed V and J ends, which lost 0 bases and 5 bases, there was a span of 11 bases. This CDR3 comprises 16 residues. Germline CDR1 is LGHNA and CDR2 is YNFKEQ.

This clonotype appeared a few times. This chain joins TRBV27 and TRBJ1-2; D remains ambiguous. With 4 bases removed from V and 4 bases from J, the gap between germline ends came to 10 bases. Per germline, CDR1 MNHEY and CDR2 SMNVEV (reference sequence). The CDR3 spans 13 residues. The CDR3 DNA is TGTGCCAGCAGTTCCCCTTATGGCTATGGCTACACCTTC. Residues: CASSSPYGYGYTF.

The rearrangement links TRBV4-1 to TRBJ1-2; TRBD1 matches at 9 bases. The germline gives CDR1 MGHRA, CDR2 YSYEKL. Trimming removed 3 bases from V and 7 bases from J; junction bases left unmatched: 18. This CDR3 has 18 amino acids. CDR3 coding DNA: TGCGCCAGCAGCCATTCCCGATCACCAAGGACAGGGGAGGGTGGCTACACCTTC. Translating gives CASSHSRSPRTGEGGYTF.

There are a few counts of this clonotype. The chain recombines TRBV11-1 with TRBJ1-1, with no clear D. Trimming shortened V by 1 base and J by 4 bases, and 7 bases separated the two germline ends. The CDR3 length is 13 residues. Looked up from germline, CDR1 is SGHAT and CDR2 is FQDESV (reference sequence). CDR3 amino acids: CASSLEGSTEAFF. The DNA of the CDR3 is TGTGCCAGCAGCTTAGAGGGTAGCACTGAAGCTTTCTTT.

The V gene is TRBV7-9, the J gene TRBJ2-6; 8 bases are a match to TRBD1. Unmatched junction bases numbered 6, after V lost 4 bases and J lost 4 bases. Per the germline V gene, CDR1 is SEHNR and CDR2 is FQNEAQ (reference sequence). The CDR3 runs to 16 residues. CDR3 residues: CASSSTGALGANVLTF. The CDR3 bases are TGTGCCAGCAGCTCGACAGGGGCGTTAGGGGCCAACGTCCTGACTTTC. The full variable domain, its missing parts supplied by reference TRBV7-9 and TRBJ2-6, is DTGVSQNPRHKITKRGQNVTFRCDPISEHNRLYWYRQTLGQGPEFLTYFQNEAQLEKSRLLSDRFSAERPKGSFSTLEIQRTEQGDSAMYLCASSSTGALGANVLTFGAGSRLTVL.

This chain joins TRBV30 and TRBJ2-7; tentatively, D is TRBD2 (5 bases). The CDR3 is made up of 14 amino acids. Trimming cost V 3 bases and J 4 bases, with 16 bases left between them. CDR1 and CDR2 (germline): GTSNPN, SVGIG (reference sequence). The CDR3 DNA sequence: TGTGCCTGGAGCTTTTCAGGAGACTATTACGAGCAGTACTTC. This gives the protein CAWSFSGDYYEQYF. The full variable domain, with the rest looked up from reference TRBV30 and TRBJ2-7, is SQTIHQWPATLVQPVGSPLSLECTVEGTSNPNLYWYRQAAGRGLQLLFYSVGIGQISSEVPQNLSASRPQDRQFILSSKKLLLSDSGFYLCAWSFSGDYYEQYFGPGTRLTVT.

The V gene is TRBV6-2 or TRBV6-3, the J gene TRBJ2-7, with D perhaps TRBD1 (5 bases). CDR1 and CDR2 from the germline V gene are MNHEY and SVGEGT. V was clipped by 2 bases and J by 9 bases, with 17 bases between them. CDR3 size: 14 residues. CDR3 region: CASSYPQGFDGQYF. CDR3 nucleotide sequence: TGTGCCAGCAGTTACCCCCAGGGTTTCGACGGGCAGTACTTC.

This clonotype has more than one count but fewer than ten. The CDR3 protein is CASSPGLAGEGSSEASGYNEQFF. The CDR3 DNA sequence: TGCGCCAGCAGCCCGGGACTAGCGGGGGAAGGCTCCAGTGAGGCGAGTGGCTACAATGAGCAGTTCTTC. The chain carries TRBV5-1 and TRBJ2-1; 14 nucleotides align to TRBD2. The CDR3 is 23 amino acids. J lost 3 bases, V lost 4 bases, and 24 bases had no gene match. Germline V gene lookup returns CDR1 SGHRS and CDR2 YFSETQ. Based on the CDR3 plus reference TRBV5-1 and TRBJ2-1, the full variable domain is KAGVTQTPRYLIKTRGQQVTLSCSPISGHRSVSWYQQTPGQGLQFLFEYFSETQRNKGNFPGRFSGRQFSNSRSEMNVSTLELGDSALYLCASSPGLAGEGSSEASGYNEQFFGPGTRLTVL.

This clonotype was seen a handful of times. DNA for the CDR3: TGTGCCAGCAGCCCCGGGACAGGGGACGATGAGCAGTTCTTC. This gives the protein CASSPGTGDDEQFF. The chain joins TRBV12-3 or TRBV12-4 to TRBJ2-1; 10 bases line up with TRBD1. This CDR3 is built from 14 residues. V lost 6 bases, J lost 8 bases, and 7 bases stayed unmatched.

This clonotype was counted only a few times. The J gene is TRBJ1-1, the V gene TRBV7-9, with a tentative D call TRBD1 (5 bases). The CDR3 extends over 17 amino acids. The V end lost 1 base, the J end lost 6 bases, and 21 bases lay between the germline ends. Looked up from germline, CDR1 is SEHNR and CDR2 is FQNEAQ (reference sequence). CDR3: CASSLENSGTERPEAFF. The CDR3 DNA follows: TGTGCCAGCAGCTTAGAGAACTCCGGGACGGAGCGTCCTGAAGCTTTCTTT.

This chain joins TRBV18 and TRBJ2-3; no firm D call. Germline values: CDR1 KGHSH, CDR2 LQKENI. With 5 bases removed from V and 6 bases from J, the gap between germline ends came to 15 bases. The CDR3 consists of 14 residues. The CDR3 DNA sequence: TGTGCCAGCTCAGAGCCGGACGCCATGGATACGCAGTATTTT. Translation gives CASSEPDAMDTQYF.

In its sample, this clonotype was seen a few times. The chain is built from TRBV14 and TRBJ2-7; D is perhaps TRBD1 or TRBD2 (5 bases each). V lost 4 bases and J 2 bases, leaving 12 bases between the germline ends. This CDR3 is built from 14 residues. Germline V CDR1 and CDR2: SGHDN, FVKESK. CDR3 residues: CASSPPGRTYEQYF. The CDR3 DNA reads TGTGCCAGCAGCCCCCCGGGACGGACCTACGAGCAGTACTTC.

This chain joins TRBV4-3 and TRBJ2-7, with TRBD1 identical over 8 bases. The CDR3 has 15 residues. Per the germline V gene, CDR1 is LGHNA and CDR2 is YSLEER. J was trimmed by 2 bases and V by 2 bases; bases with no gene match: 5. Written as DNA, the CDR3 is TGCGCCAGCAGCCAATATCAGGGGGCGGCCTACGAGCAGTACTTC. Amino acids: CASSQYQGAAYEQYF.

The rearrangement links TRBV6-4 to TRBJ2-6, with 9 bases that match TRBD1. V was pared by 0 bases and J by 3 bases, with 3 bases of the junction left unmatched. The CDR3 has 17 amino acids. CDR1 and CDR2 (germline): MRHNA, SNTAGT. The CDR3 loop is CASSDSTGGGGANVLTF. The CDR3 DNA follows: TGTGCCAGCAGTGACTCTACAGGGGGCGGTGGGGCCAACGTCCTGACTTTC.

This sequence joins TRBV24-1 and TRBJ2-2; the D is unclear. V was clipped by 0 bases and J by 0 bases, with 4 bases between them. CDR1 and CDR2 (germline): KGHDR, SFDVKD. The CDR3 covers 15 residues. CDR3 amino acids: CATSDLSANTGELFF. The CDR3 region has the DNA TGTGCCACCAGTGATTTGTCGGCGAACACCGGGGAGCTGTTTTTT.

This chain uses TRBV27 with TRBJ2-7, with TRBD1 matching 9 bases. Germline values: CDR1 MNHEY, CDR2 SMNVEV (reference sequence). This CDR3 comprises 13 residues. With V trimmed by 2 bases and J by 6 bases, 2 bases remained unmatched. CDR3 in amino acids: CASSLGTGSEQYF. The CDR3, as DNA: TGTGCCAGCAGTTTAGGGACAGGGAGCGAGCAGTACTTC.

The chain uses TRBV29-1 and TRBJ2-5; possible D gene TRBD1, 6 bases. The germline V gene encodes CDR1 SQVTM and CDR2 ANQGSEA. V was pared by 8 bases and J by 4 bases, with 14 bases between. The CDR3 has 12 residues. CDR3 protein: CSSWGRGETQYF. As DNA, the CDR3 is TGCAGCTCCTGGGGCAGGGGAGAGACCCAGTACTTC.